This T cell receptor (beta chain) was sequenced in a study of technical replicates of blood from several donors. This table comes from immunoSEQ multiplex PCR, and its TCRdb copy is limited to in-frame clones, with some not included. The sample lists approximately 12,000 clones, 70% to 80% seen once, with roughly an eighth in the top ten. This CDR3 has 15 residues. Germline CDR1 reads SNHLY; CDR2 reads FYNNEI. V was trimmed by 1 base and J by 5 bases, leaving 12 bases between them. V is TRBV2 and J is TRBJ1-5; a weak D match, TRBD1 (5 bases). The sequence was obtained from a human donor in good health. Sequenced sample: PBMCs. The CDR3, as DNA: TGTGCCAGCAGTGAAGAGTGGGGGGGAGATCAGCCCCAGCATTTT. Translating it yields CASSEEWGGDQPQHF.